This record covers a single TCR beta chain. Its antigen is unknown. The sample belongs to a study of OX40 agonist ivuxolimab in advanced cancers. Findings of the study overall: The average count of expanded clones was higher among CD8+ T cells than among CD4+. CD4+ and CD8+ blood T cells expanded clonally by week 6 at 0.1 to 3.0 mg/kg.

Sequencing was performed with immunoSEQ multiplex PCR; in TCRdb, only in-frame clones are kept and a portion is missing. The sample carries approximately 100,000 clones, 70% to 90% recorded once. CDR3 length equals 15 residues. V gave up 3 bases and J gave up 6 bases, with 15 bases separating them. Germline loops: CDR1 MNHNS, CDR2 SASEGT. The material was CD4+ or CD8+ T cells sorted from blood, obtained in a trial of the OX40 agonist ivuxolimab. This TCR derives from an adult with an advanced solid tumor such as melanoma, head and neck, liver or kidney cancer. The chain uses TRBV6-1 and TRBJ1-5; the D gene is possibly TRBD1 (6 bases). CDR3 in DNA: TGTGCCAGCAGTGACCGACAGGTAGTTCCTCAGCCCCAGCATTTT. Its translation is CASSDRQVVPQPQHF.